A selection of T cell receptor beta chains follows, all from one sample in a study of technical replicates of blood from a few donors. Profiled with immunoSEQ multiplex PCR; TCRdb holds only in-frame clones, not every one. The profile shows approximately 50,000 clones, just over 85% of them singletons. What was sequenced was PBMCs. These receptors originate from a human donor in good health. Some clones in this sample may be carry-over from other donors' samples. Both conserved end residues are part of each CDR3. A D gene is named only where the DNA matches it firmly. The size entry is marked missing in some rows and otherwise reads once, few, many or a size class.

size	V	J	D	DNA	CDR3
few	TRBV12-5	TRBJ2-1	TRBD1	TGTGCTAGTGGTACAGGGGGGACAGTTTCCTACAATGAGCAGTTCTTC	CASGTGGTVSYNEQFF
.	TRBV6-6	TRBJ1-5	TRBD1	TGTGCCAGCAGCCGTACAGGGGCACGGGGTCAGCCCCAGCATTTT	CASSRTGARGQPQHF
.	TRBV10-3	TRBJ1-1	.	TGTGCCATCAAGGGGGTGGGGAACACTGAAGCTTTCTTT	CAIKGVGNTEAFF
.	TRBV5-6	TRBJ2-7	.	TGTGCCAGCAGCTTGGGCAGGCTCCCCTCCTACGAGCAGTACTTC	CASSLGRLPSYEQYF
few	TRBV28	TRBJ1-5	TRBD1	TGTGCCAGTACCGGGACAGGGACAAATCAGCCCCAGCATTTT	CASTGTGTNQPQHF
.	TRBV25-1	TRBJ2-3	.	TGTGCCAGCAGCCCCGGAGTGCCAGATACGCAGTATTTT	CASSPGVPDTQYF
.	TRBV6-5	TRBJ2-7	.	TGTGCCAGCAGTTACTCGGAGGATCTAAGCTACGAGCAGTACTTC	CASSYSEDLSYEQYF
.	TRBV7-7	TRBJ2-7	.	TGTGCCAGCAGCTTAGGAGGGCTAGGCCGGGGCGAGCAGTACTTC	CASSLGGLGRGEQYF
.	TRBV4-3	TRBJ2-7	.	TGCGCCAGCAGCCAAGAGGGGGTTGGAGGGACCTACGAGCAGTACTTC	CASSQEGVGGTYEQYF
.	TRBV5-4	TRBJ2-1	TRBD1	TGTGCCAGCAGCAGGACAGGGTCTTACAATGAGCAGTTCTTC	CASSRTGSYNEQFF
.	TRBV6-6	TRBJ1-1	.	TGTGCCAGCAACTACTTCGGGAGCGGACACACTGAAGCTTTCTTT	CASNYFGSGHTEAFF
.	TRBV7-2	TRBJ2-5	.	TGTGCCAGCAGCTTACTCCCGCAAGAGACCCAGTACTTC	CASSLLPQETQYF
.	TRBV4-2	TRBJ2-2	.	TGTGCCAGCAGCCAAGTCTCTAGTCGGTCCACCGGGGAGCTGTTTTTT	CASSQVSSRSTGELFF
.	TRBV18	TRBJ1-3	.	TGTGCCAGCTCACCACAGGGGTCTGGAAACACCATATATTTT	CASSPQGSGNTIYF
.	TRBV7-8	TRBJ1-5	TRBD1	TGTGCCAGCAGCTTAGAGGGGACAGGGATCCAGCCCCAGCATTTT	CASSLEGTGIQPQHF
.	TRBV4-1	TRBJ2-7	TRBD1	TGCGCCAGCAGCCAAGGACAGGGGTCCTACGAGCAGTACTTC	CASSQGQGSYEQYF